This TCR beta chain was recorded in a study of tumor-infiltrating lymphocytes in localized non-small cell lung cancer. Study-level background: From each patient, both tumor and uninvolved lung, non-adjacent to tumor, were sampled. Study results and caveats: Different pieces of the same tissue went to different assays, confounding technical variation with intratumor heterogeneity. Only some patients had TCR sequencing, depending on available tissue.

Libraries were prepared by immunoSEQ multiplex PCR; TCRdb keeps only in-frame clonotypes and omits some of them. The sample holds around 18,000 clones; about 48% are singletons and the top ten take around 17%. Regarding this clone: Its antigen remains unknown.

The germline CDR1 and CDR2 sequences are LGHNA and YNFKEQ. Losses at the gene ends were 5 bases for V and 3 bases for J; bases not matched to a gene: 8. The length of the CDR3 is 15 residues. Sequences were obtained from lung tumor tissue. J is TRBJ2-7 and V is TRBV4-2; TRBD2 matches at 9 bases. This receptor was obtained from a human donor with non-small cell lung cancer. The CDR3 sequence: CASSLSRSGGYEQYF. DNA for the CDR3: TGTGCCAGCAGCTTGTCTCGTAGCGGGGGCTACGAGCAGTACTTC.